The T cell receptor (beta chain) described here comes from a study of cytomegalovirus exposure and HLA in healthy donors. Study results and limitations: The authors assumed roughly uniform sequencing depth across donors for presence/absence analyses. Usually a TCR sequence was rare, but some public TCRs were found in many donors.

This clone was seen only a few times. The antigen is unknown. The identical CDR3 is also encoded by other nucleotide sequences in the sample. V gave up 3 bases and J gave up 8 bases, with 16 bases separating them. Germline V lookup: CDR1 GTSNPN, CDR2 SVGIG (reference sequence). The CDR3 runs 13 residues. This PCR relied on a set of 60 Vbeta primers and 13 Jbeta primers. The repertoire was sequenced with immunoSEQ multiplex PCR; TCRdb's copy has only in-frame clones and lacks some. Of fewer than 150,000 clones listed, 77% are singletons. The chain carries TRBV30 and TRBJ1-1; D gene uncertain. The sequencing sample was made of PBMCs. The receptor comes from a man between 45 and 60 years old in good health and CMV-seropositive. The chain's CDR3 is CAWSLSRSTEAFF. As DNA, the CDR3 is TGTGCCTGGAGCCTATCCAGGTCAACGGAAGCTTTCTTT.